These T cell receptor beta chains were read from a single sample in a study of T cell repertoires in cytomegalovirus infection. MiXCR was run by TCRdb on the reads, yielding one entry per CDR3 protein. The profile shows roughly 760,000 distinct CDR3 sequences, roughly a third of them singletons. Sequences were obtained from PBMCs. The receptors here all came from a human donor in good health (CMV status not recorded). Some clones in this sample may be carry-over from other donors' samples. CDR3s include the opening cysteine and the closing phenylalanine or tryptophan. The order of the fields is D gene, V gene, J gene, clone size, CDR3 DNA, CDR3 protein. The D gene is left open where the match is weak. Clone size is stated in some rows and not others, as once, few, many or a class when expanded.

d_gene: TRBD1
v_gene: TRBV2
j_gene: TRBJ2-7
abundance: NA
CDR3nt: TGTGCCAGCAGTAAAACCACCGGGACAGGGGACGAGCAGTACTTC
CDR3aa: CASSKTTGTGDEQYF

d_gene: NA
v_gene: TRBV9
j_gene: TRBJ2-1
abundance: once
CDR3nt: TGTGCCAGCAGCGTACCCGGGACCTCGCAGTTCTTC
CDR3aa: CASSVPGTSQFF

d_gene: TRBD2
v_gene: TRBV2
j_gene: TRBJ2-7
abundance: NA
CDR3nt: TGTGCCAGCTTCCGGGGAGGGGACTACGAGCAGTACTTC
CDR3aa: CASFRGGDYEQYF

d_gene: TRBD1
v_gene: TRBV25-1
j_gene: TRBJ1-1
abundance: NA
CDR3nt: TGTGCCAGCAGTGAGGACAGGGGGCGACCTGAAGCTTTCTTT
CDR3aa: CASSEDRGRPEAFF

d_gene: NA
v_gene: TRBV27
j_gene: TRBJ1-4
abundance: NA
CDR3nt: TGTGCCAGCAGTTTATCGCTAGCTGAAAAACTGTTTTTT
CDR3aa: CASSLSLAEKLFF

d_gene: NA
v_gene: TRBV3-1
j_gene: TRBJ1-1
abundance: NA
CDR3nt: TGTGCCAGCAGCCCACTTTTCAGGGGGAACACTGAAGCTTTCTTT
CDR3aa: CASSPLFRGNTEAFF

d_gene: TRBD2
v_gene: TRBV9
j_gene: TRBJ2-5
abundance: NA
CDR3nt: TGTGCCAGCAGCGTATCAGGACTAGCGGGGGGGAGACAAGAGACCCAGTACTTC
CDR3aa: CASSVSGLAGGRQETQYF

d_gene: NA
v_gene: TRBV6-5
j_gene: TRBJ2-2
abundance: NA
CDR3nt: TGTGCCAGCAGTTACCTCGACCGTGGGGGGGAGCTGTTTTTT
CDR3aa: CASSYLDRGGELFF

d_gene: TRBD1
v_gene: TRBV7-9
j_gene: TRBJ1-2
abundance: NA
CDR3nt: TGTGCCAGGAGCTTCACGGACAGGGATGTCTACACCTTC
CDR3aa: CARSFTDRDVYTF

d_gene: TRBD1
v_gene: TRBV7-2
j_gene: TRBJ2-2
abundance: few
CDR3nt: TGTGCCAGCAGCCCGGGCGTTTACAGGGGGTCTCGAACCGGGGAGCTGTTTTTT
CDR3aa: CASSPGVYRGSRTGELFF

d_gene: NA
v_gene: TRBV6-5
j_gene: TRBJ1-1
abundance: NA
CDR3nt: TGTGCCAGCAGTGACACAGGATTGGGCACTGAAGCTTTCTTT
CDR3aa: CASSDTGLGTEAFF

d_gene: TRBD1
v_gene: TRBV7-6
j_gene: TRBJ2-2
abundance: many
CDR3nt: TGTGCCAGCAGCAAACACCGGGACAGGGCGAACACCGGGGAGCTGTTTTTT
CDR3aa: CASSKHRDRANTGELFF

d_gene: NA
v_gene: TRBV7-9
j_gene: TRBJ2-1
abundance: NA
CDR3nt: TGTGCCAGCAGCTTAGGGAGGCGGTTAGGGGTCCACAATGAGCAGTTCTTC
CDR3aa: CASSLGRRLGVHNEQFF

d_gene: TRBD2
v_gene: TRBV11-1
j_gene: TRBJ2-3
abundance: NA
CDR3nt: TGTGCCAGCAGCCGGACTAGCGGGGGGGCCGTAGATACGCAGTATTTT
CDR3aa: CASSRTSGGAVDTQYF

d_gene: NA
v_gene: TRBV28
j_gene: TRBJ1-1
abundance: many
CDR3nt: TGTGCCAGCAGTTCCCATACACAGGGAACGAACACTGAAGCTTTCTTT
CDR3aa: CASSSHTQGTNTEAFF

d_gene: TRBD2
v_gene: TRBV7-2
j_gene: TRBJ2-2
abundance: many
CDR3nt: TGTGCCAGCAGCGGAGGGACTAGCTTAACCGGGGAGCTGTTTTTT
CDR3aa: CASSGGTSLTGELFF